Shown below are 32 T cell receptor beta chains from a single sample sequenced in a study of blood T cell repertoires in COVID-19. The method was immunoSEQ multiplex PCR; TCRdb's version includes in-frame clones alone and lacks a portion of them. Of 350,000 or so clones listed, roughly 90% are singletons. The sequenced sample consisted of peripheral blood. Receptors originate from a woman aged 55-75 years with COVID-19, enrolled during active disease.

This rearrangement joins TRBV13 to TRBJ1-5, with D possibly matching TRBD1 (5 bases). CDR3 length equals 18 residues. Germline CDR1 reads PRHDT; CDR2 reads FYEKMQ (reference sequence). V was cut by 1 base and J by 0 bases, with 16 bases left in between. The CDR3 loop is CASSLAADSSYSNQPQHF. CDR3 nucleotide sequence: TGTGCCAGCAGCTTAGCGGCCGACAGTTCCTATAGCAATCAGCCCCAGCATTTT. Full variable domain (rest looked up from reference TRBV13 and TRBJ1-5): AAGVIQSPRHLIKEKRETATLKCYPIPRHDTVYWYQQGPGQDPQFLISFYEKMQSDKGSIPDRFSAQQFSDYHSELNMSSLELGDSALYFCASSLAADSSYSNQPQHFGDGTRLSIL.

This sequence joins TRBV6-5 and TRBJ1-3, with D uncertain. Trimming pared 6 bases from V and 0 bases from J, leaving 3 bases between. This CDR3 spans 12 amino acids. The germline V gene has CDR1 MNHEY and CDR2 SVGAGI. The CDR3: CASRSSGNTIYF. The CDR3 region has the DNA TGTGCCAGCAGGAGCTCTGGAAACACCATATATTTT.

The chain carries TRBV28 and TRBJ1-5; TRBD1 matches 9 bases. The CDR3 sequence is 17 residues long. The germline CDR1 and CDR2 sequences are MDHEN and SYDVKM. J was trimmed by 1 base and V by 3 bases; bases with no gene match: 7. The CDR3 loop is CASSFRTGGRSNQPQHF. CDR3 DNA sequence: TGTGCCAGCAGTTTCCGCACAGGGGGCAGGAGCAATCAGCCCCAGCATTTT. Using reference TRBV28 and TRBJ1-5 for the parts outside the CDR3, the full variable domain is DVKVTQSSRYLVKRTGEKVFLECVQDMDHENMFWYRQDPGLGLRLIYFSYDVKMKEKGDIPEGYSVSREKKERFSLILESASTNQTSMYLCASSFRTGGRSNQPQHFGDGTRLSIL.

This clone was found once. The V call is TRBV6-5, the J call TRBJ1-2; D is perhaps TRBD1 (6 bases). The CDR3 totals 14 residues. The germline V gene has CDR1 MNHEY and CDR2 SVGAGI. V was pared by 6 bases and J by 3 bases, with 14 bases between. CDR3 residues: CASRDRDKHYGYTF. The CDR3 DNA is TGTGCCAGCAGAGATCGGGACAAACACTATGGCTACACCTTC.

The chain joins TRBV7-2 to TRBJ2-7, with 10 bases identical to TRBD2. Germline values: CDR1 SGHTA, CDR2 FQGNSA. J gave up 7 bases and V 5 bases, and 11 bases lay outside the gene matches. This CDR3 has 15 residues. The CDR3 region is CASSPKGAGGREQYF. Written as DNA, the CDR3 is TGTGCCAGCAGCCCTAAGGGAGCGGGGGGGCGTGAGCAGTACTTC.

The chain is built from TRBV14 and TRBJ1-3; D remains ambiguous. Germline V lookup: CDR1 SGHDN, CDR2 FVKESK. The CDR3 is 14 residues long. V was pared by 3 bases and J by 0 bases, with 6 bases between. CDR3 DNA sequence: TGTGCCAGCAGCCAGGAGAACTCTGGAAACACCATATATTTT. Translating it yields CASSQENSGNTIYF.

The J gene is TRBJ1-2, the V gene TRBV6-5; 7 bases fit TRBD1. This CDR3 comprises 15 residues. J was trimmed by 1 base and V by 5 bases; bases with no gene match: 7. From germline, CDR1 is MNHEY and CDR2 SVGAGI. The CDR3: CASSPRTGLNYGYTF. The CDR3 DNA is TGTGCCAGCAGTCCCCGGACAGGCCTTAACTATGGCTACACCTTC.

The chain combines TRBV28 with TRBJ1-1; perhaps TRBD1 as D (5 bases). The CDR3 spans 16 residues. The germline V gene encodes CDR1 MDHEN and CDR2 SYDVKM. Trimming took off 6 bases at V and 2 bases at J, with 19 bases between the two ends. The CDR3 nucleotides are TGTGCCAGCAGGTCCGGGGGGGGACGGATCAACACTGAAGCTTTCTTT. Its translation: CASRSGGGRINTEAFF.

This clone has a count of ten or more. Within the sample, other DNA sequences also encode this same CDR3. This rearrangement joins TRBV4-1 to TRBJ2-7; D is perhaps TRBD1 (6 bases). The CDR3 is 15 residues long. Germline lookup yields CDR1 MGHRA and CDR2 YSYEKL. V dropped 1 base and J dropped 3 bases, with 13 bases sitting between them. The CDR3 loop reads CASSQGQGRGYEQYF. DNA of the CDR3: TGCGCCAGCAGCCAAGGCCAGGGCAGGGGCTACGAGCAGTACTTC.

The chain joins TRBV27 to TRBJ1-5; unclear D gene. CDR3 size: 14 residues. V was shortened by 0 bases and J by 12 bases, with 15 bases between the two germline ends. CDR1 and CDR2 from the germline V gene are MNHEY and SMNVEV (reference sequence). The CDR3 spells CASSLSVEMGNQHF. In DNA, the CDR3 is TGTGCCAGCAGTTTATCGGTGGAGATGGGTAACCAGCATTTT.

This chain connects TRBV5-1 to TRBJ2-2; D unresolved. Trimming removed 0 bases from V and 11 bases from J, with 8 bases in between. CDR1 SGHRS and CDR2 YFSETQ come from the germline V gene. The CDR3 runs to 12 residues. CDR3 sequence: CASSLESLELFF. CDR3 nucleotides: TGCGCCAGCAGCTTGGAGAGTTTAGAGCTGTTTTTT.

The rearrangement joins TRBV7-2 to TRBJ1-2; 11 bases agree with TRBD1. The CDR3 has 14 residues. The germline V gene encodes CDR1 SGHTA and CDR2 FQGNSA. Losses at the gene ends were 3 bases for V and 11 bases for J; bases not matched to a gene: 8. This chain's CDR3 is CASSFSMGQGVYTF. DNA for the CDR3: TGTGCCAGCAGCTTCTCCATGGGACAGGGGGTTTACACCTTC.

V gene TRBV4-1 combines with J gene TRBJ1-4, with TRBD1 matching 9 bases. The CDR3 has 16 amino acids. V shed 2 bases, J shed 8 bases, and the junction held 9 bases outside the gene matches. Per the germline V gene, CDR1 is MGHRA and CDR2 is YSYEKL. The DNA of the CDR3 is TGCGCCAGCAGCCAACGGAGCGGGACAGGGTGGGAAAAACTGTTTTTT. Amino acid sequence: CASSQRSGTGWEKLFF.

The sample holds a few counts of this clone. J is TRBJ1-2 and V is TRBV11-1; no clear D gene. V was shortened by 1 base and J by 0 bases, with 12 bases between the two germline ends. The germline CDR1 and CDR2 sequences are SGHAT and FQDESV (reference sequence). This CDR3 comprises 16 residues. The CDR3 nucleotides read TGTGCCAGCAGCTTAGACGGGTACATAACTAACTATGGCTACACCTTC. Protein sequence: CASSLDGYITNYGYTF.

The J gene is TRBJ2-7, the V gene TRBV5-4; D possibly corresponds to TRBD2 (5 bases). V lost 1 base and J lost 2, with 16 bases in between. Germline V gene lookup returns CDR1 SGHNT and CDR2 YYREEE (reference sequence). The length of the CDR3 is 16 residues. Written as DNA, the CDR3 is TGTGCCAGCAGCTTGTGGGAAGAGCGGATAACCTACGAGCAGTACTTC. Its translation is CASSLWEERITYEQYF. The whole variable domain, remainder taken from reference TRBV5-4 and TRBJ2-7, is ETGVTQSPTHLIKTRGQQVTLRCSSQSGHNTVSWYQQALGQGPQFIFQYYREEENGRGNFPPRFSGLQFPNYSSELNVNALELDDSALYLCASSLWEERITYEQYFGPGTRLTVT.

The chain uses TRBV20-1 and TRBJ1-2; unclear D gene. Trimming took 3 bases from V and 5 from J, leaving 7 bases between them. Germline assignment: CDR1 DFQATT and CDR2 SNEGSKA (reference sequence). The CDR3 totals 11 residues. CDR3 DNA sequence: TGCAGTGCTAGGGTCGCGTATGGCTACACCTTC. It encodes CSARVAYGYTF.

Remarks on this clone: Additional DNA sequences in this sample encode the identical CDR3. This rearrangement joins TRBV28 to TRBJ1-1; D unresolved. V lost 3 bases to trimming and J lost 2 bases, with 10 bases between them. Germline V CDR1 and CDR2: MDHEN, SYDVKM. This CDR3 comprises 14 residues. CDR3 sequence reads: CASSLIQSNTEAFF. As DNA, the CDR3 is TGTGCCAGCAGTTTGATACAGAGTAACACTGAAGCTTTCTTT.

V usage is TRBV7-2 and J usage is TRBJ2-3; tentatively, D is TRBD1 (5 bases). Trimming stripped 1 base from V and 6 bases from J, with 17 bases between. The CDR3 has 16 amino acids. Germline lookup yields CDR1 SGHTA and CDR2 FQGNSA. CDR3 coding DNA: TGTGCCAGCAGCTTAGGACCAGGGAACCCACAGGATACGCAGTATTTT. It codes for CASSLGPGNPQDTQYF. Variable domain in full (rest from reference TRBV7-2 and TRBJ2-3): GAGVSQSPSNKVTEKGKDVELRCDPISGHTALYWYRQSLGQGLEFLIYFQGNSAPDKSGLPSDRFSAERTGGSVSTLTIQRTQQEDSAVYLCASSLGPGNPQDTQYFGPGTRLTVL.

This clone was seen only a few times. The genes are TRBV5-1 and TRBJ1-1; the match to TRBD1 covers 7 bases. The CDR3 is made up of 14 amino acids. The V and J ends lost 1 base and 4 bases, in that order; junction bases with no gene match: 4. Germline V gene lookup returns CDR1 SGHRS and CDR2 YFSETQ. This chain's CDR3 is CASSLSQGSTEAFF. The DNA for the CDR3 is TGCGCCAGCAGCTTGTCACAGGGGTCCACTGAAGCTTTCTTT. The entire variable domain, with the rest obtained from reference TRBV5-1 and TRBJ1-1, is as follows: KAGVTQTPRYLIKTRGQQVTLSCSPISGHRSVSWYQQTPGQGLQFLFEYFSETQRNKGNFPGRFSGRQFSNSRSEMNVSTLELGDSALYLCASSLSQGSTEAFFGQGTRLTVV.

The rearrangement uses TRBV12-1 and TRBJ2-1; the table's D call TRBD2 went unverified against the DNA. TRBV12-1 is reported as a pseudogene. The CDR3 runs 19 residues. This chain's CDR3 is CASSSRTRYPLAGLLGQFF. As DNA, the CDR3 is TGTGCCAGCAGCTCTCGCACCAGATACCCGCTAGCCGGCCTCTTAGGGCAGTTCTTC.

V and J are TRBV4-1 and TRBJ1-5, with 9 bases fitting TRBD1. Germline CDR1 reads MGHRA; CDR2 reads YSYEKL. The ends lost 4 bases at V and 4 bases at J; junction bases unmatched: 11. This CDR3 has 17 amino acids. DNA of the CDR3: TGCGCCAGCAGCCCCGGACAGGGGAAGATGTGGAATCAGCCCCAGCATTTT. The encoded protein is CASSPGQGKMWNQPQHF.

The chain is built from TRBV11-1 and TRBJ2-7, with D possibly being TRBD2 (5 bases). The CDR3 runs to 15 residues. Trimming took 2 bases from V and 3 from J, leaving 14 bases between them. Germline CDR1 is SGHAT and CDR2 is FQDESV (reference sequence). CDR3 in amino acids: CASSLNERAFYEQYF. CDR3 DNA sequence: TGTGCCAGCAGCTTAAACGAGAGGGCTTTCTACGAGCAGTACTTC.

The rearrangement joins TRBV7-6 to TRBJ2-5; a possible D gene is TRBD2 (5 bases). Trimming removed 4 bases from V and 2 bases from J, with 14 bases in between. CDR1 SGHVS and CDR2 FNYEAQ come from the germline V gene. This CDR3 is 15 amino acids long. The CDR3 DNA reads as TGTGCCAGCAGCTCCTTAACCGGGAATCAAGAGACCCAGTACTTC. It codes for CASSSLTGNQETQYF. The full variable domain, completed using reference TRBV7-6 and TRBJ2-5, is GAGVSQSPRYKVTKRGQDVALRCDPISGHVSLYWYRQALGQGPEFLTYFNYEAQQDKSGLPNDRFSAERPEGSISTLTIQRTEQRDSAMYRCASSSLTGNQETQYFGPGTRLLVL.

This chain uses TRBV7-9 with TRBJ1-6; D gene ambiguous. Germline assignment: CDR1 SEHNR and CDR2 FQNEAQ (reference sequence). Trimming took 5 bases from V and 9 from J, leaving 11 bases between them. CDR3 length: 13 residues. This CDR3 reads CASSPIGGSPLHF. Written as DNA, the CDR3 is TGTGCCAGCAGCCCCATCGGAGGTTCACCCCTCCACTTT. The whole variable domain, filled in from reference TRBV7-9 and TRBJ1-6, reads DTGVSQNPRHKITKRGQNVTFRCDPISEHNRLYWYRQTLGQGPEFLTYFQNEAQLEKSRLLSDRFSAERPKGSFSTLEIQRTEQGDSAMYLCASSPIGGSPLHFGNGTRLTVT.

The chain carries TRBV5-8 and TRBJ1-1; no definite D call. The CDR3 runs to 16 residues. The germline V gene encodes CDR1 SGHTS and CDR2 YDEGEE. The V and J ends lost 0 bases and 4 bases respectively, with 16 bases between them. CDR3 loop: CASSLVGSWRGTEAFF. The CDR3, as DNA: TGTGCCAGCAGCTTGGTGGGTAGCTGGCGGGGCACTGAAGCTTTCTTT.

This chain connects TRBV4-1 to TRBJ1-5; maybe TRBD1 (6 bases). CDR1 is MGHRA and CDR2 is YSYEKL in the germline V gene. The V end lost 5 bases, the J end lost 6 bases, and 17 bases lay between the germline ends. This CDR3 is 15 amino acids long. CDR3 sequence (DNA): TGCGCCAGCAGCGTCCAGGGGCTTCAGGTTCAGCCCCAGCATTTT. Translation: CASSVQGLQVQPQHF.

This chain uses TRBV6-6 with TRBJ1-2; 7 bases map to TRBD1. Trimming at V came to 10 bases and at J to 5 bases, leaving 10 bases not matched to a gene. In germline, CDR1 is MNHNY, CDR2 SVGAGI (reference sequence). The CDR3 covers 13 residues. CDR3 DNA: TGTGCCACCGAGGGGGCGCGTCTTTATGGCTACACCTTC. Encoded protein: CATEGARLYGYTF.

There are many counts of this clone. V is TRBV14 and J is TRBJ1-2, with 10 bases matching TRBD1. Trimming took 5 bases from V and 3 from J; bases not matched to a gene: 15. CDR3 length: 18 amino acids. Germline lookup yields CDR1 SGHDN and CDR2 FVKESK. The DNA of the CDR3 is TGTGCCAGCAGCTTACTCGGGACAGGGGTGCTTTCGGACTATGGCTACACCTTC. Its translation is CASSLLGTGVLSDYGYTF. Together with reference TRBV14 and TRBJ1-2, the CDR3 gives the full variable domain: EAGVTQFPSHSVIEKGQTVTLRCDPISGHDNLYWYRRVMGKEIKFLLHFVKESKQDESGMPNNRFLAERTGGTYSTLKVQPAELEDSGVYFCASSLLGTGVLSDYGYTFGSGTRLTVV.

The chain uses TRBV5-1 and TRBJ1-2; TRBD1 matches 10 bases. This CDR3 spans 15 amino acids. The J segment lost 4 bases and the V segment lost 4 bases, leaving 7 bases of the junction unmatched. Germline V CDR1 and CDR2: SGHRS, YFSETQ. The CDR3 loop is CASSPGDRGLYGYTF. The CDR3 DNA reads as TGCGCCAGCAGCCCCGGGGACAGGGGACTCTATGGCTACACCTTC.

V gene TRBV7-2 combines with J gene TRBJ1-4; TRBD1 agrees at 11 bases. The CDR3 sequence is 14 residues long. Trimming at V came to 7 bases and at J to 7 bases, leaving 5 bases not matched to a gene. Per germline, CDR1 SGHTA and CDR2 FQGNSA. CDR3 amino acids: CASNRGTGGEKLFF. The CDR3 DNA reads as TGTGCCAGCAACCGGGGGACAGGGGGTGAAAAACTGTTTTTT. Looking up the rest from reference TRBV7-2 and TRBJ1-4 gives the full variable domain: GAGVSQSPSNKVTEKGKDVELRCDPISGHTALYWYRQSLGQGLEFLIYFQGNSAPDKSGLPSDRFSAERTGGSVSTLTIQRTQQEDSAVYLCASNRGTGGEKLFFGSGTQLSVL.

A note on this clone: The same CDR3 is also encoded by other DNA sequences in this sample. The gene calls are TRBV5-1 and TRBJ1-2; 8 bases are a match to TRBD1. V dropped 0 bases and J dropped 6; count of bases not matched to a gene: 7. The germline CDR1 and CDR2 sequences are SGHRS and YFSETQ. This CDR3 contains 15 residues. For the CDR3, the DNA is TGCGCCAGCAGCTTGGCAACAGGGGGTTCTCATGGCTACACCTTC. Its translation is CASSLATGGSHGYTF.

CDR3 sequence: CASSLGLNYGYTF. DNA of the CDR3: TGTGCCAGCAGCTTAGGGCTAAACTATGGCTACACCTTC. The chain employs TRBV7-3 and TRBJ1-2; no clear D. In germline, CDR1 is SGHTA, CDR2 FQGTGA. Deletions cut 2 bases from V and 2 bases from J, with 6 bases between. CDR3 length: 13 residues.